This T cell receptor beta chain was identified in a study of monozygotic twins with inflammatory bowel disease. Study-wide results and limits: IBD patients carried less diverse TCRbeta repertoires (inverse Simpson) than healthy co-twins. Repertoire similarity was not found to differ between concordant and discordant twins, possibly from limited power.

Donors gave 2 to 3 ml of blood apiece. The germline V gene encodes CDR1 SGHTA and CDR2 FQGNSA. The CDR3 spans 14 residues. On this clonotype itself: The antigen is undetermined.

The input for each TCR library was 3,500 to 4,500 ng of total RNA. TCRdb processed the 5' RACE reads again and assigns one entry to each CDR3 protein, with no DNA. There are some 400,000 distinct CDR3 sequences in the sample, with 2.4% held by the top ten. The receptor's source is a human donor with ulcerative colitis or Crohn's disease, or a healthy co-twin of an affected twin (not recorded which). The genes are TRBV7-2 and TRBJ1-4; there is no DNA to check the TCRdb D call of TRBD1. Sequenced material: blood. CDR3: CASSFQGLPGELFF.